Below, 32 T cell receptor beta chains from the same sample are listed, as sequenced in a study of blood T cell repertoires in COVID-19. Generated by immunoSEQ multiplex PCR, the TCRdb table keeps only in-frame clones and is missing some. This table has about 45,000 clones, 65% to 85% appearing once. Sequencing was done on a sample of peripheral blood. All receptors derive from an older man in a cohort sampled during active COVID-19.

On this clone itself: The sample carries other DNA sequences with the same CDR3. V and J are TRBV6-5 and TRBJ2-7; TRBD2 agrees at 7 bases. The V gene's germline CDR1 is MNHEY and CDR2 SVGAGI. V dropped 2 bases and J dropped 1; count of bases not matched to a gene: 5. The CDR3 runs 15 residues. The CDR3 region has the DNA TGTGCCAGCAGTTACGTCGGGGGGAGTTCCTACGAGCAGTACTTC. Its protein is CASSYVGGSSYEQYF.

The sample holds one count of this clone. The DNA for the CDR3 is TGCGCCAGCAGCCCCCTGGGGACAGGAGAGGGAAAACTGTTTTTT. Encoded protein: CASSPLGTGEGKLFF. The chain carries TRBV4-1 and TRBJ1-4, with 8 bases fitting TRBD1. With V trimmed by 4 bases and J by 10 bases, 11 bases remained unmatched. The CDR3 extends over 15 amino acids. Looked up from germline, CDR1 is MGHRA and CDR2 is YSYEKL.

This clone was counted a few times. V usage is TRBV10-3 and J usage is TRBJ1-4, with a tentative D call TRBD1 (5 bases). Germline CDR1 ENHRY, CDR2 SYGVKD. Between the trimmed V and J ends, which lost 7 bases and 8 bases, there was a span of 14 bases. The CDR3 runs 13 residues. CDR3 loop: CAITEGKGEKLFF. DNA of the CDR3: TGTGCCATCACCGAAGGGAAGGGGGAAAAACTGTTTTTT.

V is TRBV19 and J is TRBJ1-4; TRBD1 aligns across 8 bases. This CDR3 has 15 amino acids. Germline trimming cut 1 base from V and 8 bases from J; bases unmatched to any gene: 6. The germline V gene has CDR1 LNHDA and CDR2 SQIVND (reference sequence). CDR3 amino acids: CASSIATGGEEKLFF. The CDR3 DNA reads TGTGCCAGTAGTATAGCAACAGGGGGTGAGGAAAAACTGTTTTTT.

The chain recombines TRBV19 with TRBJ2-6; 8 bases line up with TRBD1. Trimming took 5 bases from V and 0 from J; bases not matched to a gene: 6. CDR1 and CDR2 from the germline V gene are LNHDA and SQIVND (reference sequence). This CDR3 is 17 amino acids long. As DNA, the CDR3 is TGTGCCAGTAGTCCAGACAGGGGCCTCTCTGGGGCCAACGTCCTGACTTTC. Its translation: CASSPDRGLSGANVLTF.

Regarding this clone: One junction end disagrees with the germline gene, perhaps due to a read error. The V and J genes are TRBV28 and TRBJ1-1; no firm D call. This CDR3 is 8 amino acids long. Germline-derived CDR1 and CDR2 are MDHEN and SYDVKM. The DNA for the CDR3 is TGCGGGGTCACTGAAGCTTTCTTT. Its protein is CGVTEAFF.

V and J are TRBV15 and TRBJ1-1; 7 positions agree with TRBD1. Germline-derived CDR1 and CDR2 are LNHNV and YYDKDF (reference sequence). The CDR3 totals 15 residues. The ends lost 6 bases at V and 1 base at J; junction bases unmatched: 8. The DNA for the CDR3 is TGTGCCACCAGTCAGGGGGGCAAATCGAACACTGAAGCTTTCTTT. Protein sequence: CATSQGGKSNTEAFF.

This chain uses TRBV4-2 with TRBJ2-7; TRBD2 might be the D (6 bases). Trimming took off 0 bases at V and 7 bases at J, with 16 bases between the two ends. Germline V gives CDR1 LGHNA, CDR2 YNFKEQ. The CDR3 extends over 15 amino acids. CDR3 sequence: CASSQEPWGDLEQYF. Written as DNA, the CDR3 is TGTGCCAGCAGCCAAGAGCCGTGGGGGGACCTGGAGCAGTACTTC.

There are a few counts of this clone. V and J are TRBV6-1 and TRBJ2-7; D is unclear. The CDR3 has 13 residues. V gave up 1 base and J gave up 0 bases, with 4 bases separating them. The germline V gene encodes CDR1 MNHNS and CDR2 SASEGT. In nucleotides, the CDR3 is TGTGCCAGCAGTGAAGTCAGCTCCTACGAGCAGTACTTC. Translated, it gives CASSEVSSYEQYF.

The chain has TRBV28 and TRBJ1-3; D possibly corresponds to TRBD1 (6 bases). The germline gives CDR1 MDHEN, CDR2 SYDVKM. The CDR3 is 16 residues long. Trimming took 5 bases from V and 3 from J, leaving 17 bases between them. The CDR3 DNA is TGTGCCAGCAGTCTACAGGGTACCGTGAGTGGAAACACCATATATTTT. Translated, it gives CASSLQGTVSGNTIYF.

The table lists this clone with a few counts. CDR3 coding DNA: TGTGCCAGCAGCGTAATTGACAGGATCTTCTCTGGAAACACCATATATTTT. This translates into CASSVIDRIFSGNTIYF. This chain links TRBV7-9 with TRBJ1-3; the D gene is possibly TRBD1 (6 bases). Per germline, CDR1 SEHNR and CDR2 FQNEAQ (reference sequence). The ends were cut back, 5 bases at V and 0 bases at J, with 17 bases in the middle. The CDR3 covers 17 residues. Full variable domain (remainder filled in from reference TRBV7-9 and TRBJ1-3): DTGVSQNPRHKITKRGQNVTFRCDPISEHNRLYWYRQTLGQGPEFLTYFQNEAQLEKSRLLSDRFSAERPKGSFSTLEIQRTEQGDSAMYLCASSVIDRIFSGNTIYFGEGSWLTVV.

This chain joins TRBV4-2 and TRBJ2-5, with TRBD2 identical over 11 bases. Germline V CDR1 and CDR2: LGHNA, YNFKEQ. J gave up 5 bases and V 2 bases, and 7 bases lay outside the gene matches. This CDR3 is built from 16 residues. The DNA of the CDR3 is TGTGCCAGCAGCCAAACACTAGCGGGAGTAATGGAGACCCAGTACTTC. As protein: CASSQTLAGVMETQYF.

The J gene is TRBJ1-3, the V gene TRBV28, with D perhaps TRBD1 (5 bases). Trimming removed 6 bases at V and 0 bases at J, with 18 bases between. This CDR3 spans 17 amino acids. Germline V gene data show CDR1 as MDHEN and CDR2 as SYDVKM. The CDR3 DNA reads TGTGCCAGCAGGGGGGGTGGAGGGACGAGCTCTGGAAACACCATATATTTT. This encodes CASRGGGGTSSGNTIYF. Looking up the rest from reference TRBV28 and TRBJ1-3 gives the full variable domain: DVKVTQSSRYLVKRTGEKVFLECVQDMDHENMFWYRQDPGLGLRLIYFSYDVKMKEKGDIPEGYSVSREKKERFSLILESASTNQTSMYLCASRGGGGTSSGNTIYFGEGSWLTVV.

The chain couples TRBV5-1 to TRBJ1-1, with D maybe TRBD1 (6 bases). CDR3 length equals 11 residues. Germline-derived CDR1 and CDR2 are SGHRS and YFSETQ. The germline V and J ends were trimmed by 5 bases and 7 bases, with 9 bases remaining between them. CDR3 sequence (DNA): TGCGCCAGCAGAGAGACAGGTGAAGCTTTCTTT. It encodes CASRETGEAFF.

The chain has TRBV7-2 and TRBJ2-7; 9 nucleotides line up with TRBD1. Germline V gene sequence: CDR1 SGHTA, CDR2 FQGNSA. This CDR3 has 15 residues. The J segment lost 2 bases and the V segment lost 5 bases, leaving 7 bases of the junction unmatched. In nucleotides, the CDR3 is TGTGCCAGCAGCGAGGGACAGGGAGGAACCTACGAGCAGTACTTC. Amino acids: CASSEGQGGTYEQYF.

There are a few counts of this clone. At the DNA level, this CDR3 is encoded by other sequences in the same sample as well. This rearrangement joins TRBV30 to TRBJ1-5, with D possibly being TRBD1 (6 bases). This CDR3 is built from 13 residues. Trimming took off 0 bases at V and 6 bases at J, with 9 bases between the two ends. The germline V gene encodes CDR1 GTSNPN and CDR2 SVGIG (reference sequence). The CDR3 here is CAWSVQGGQPQHF. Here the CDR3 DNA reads TGTGCCTGGAGTGTACAGGGTGGTCAGCCCCAGCATTTT.

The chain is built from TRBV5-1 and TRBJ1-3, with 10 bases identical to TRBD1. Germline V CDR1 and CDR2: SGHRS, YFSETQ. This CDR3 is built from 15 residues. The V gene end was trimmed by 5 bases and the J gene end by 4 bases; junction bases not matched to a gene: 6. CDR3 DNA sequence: TGCGCCAGCAGGGGGACAGGGGCAGGAGGAAACACCATATATTTT. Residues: CASRGTGAGGNTIYF.

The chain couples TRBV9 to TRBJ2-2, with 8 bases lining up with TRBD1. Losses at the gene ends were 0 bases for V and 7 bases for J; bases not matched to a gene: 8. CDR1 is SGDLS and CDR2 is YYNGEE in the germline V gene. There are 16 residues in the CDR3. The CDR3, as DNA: TGTGCCAGCAGCGTAGTCAGGACAGGGCAAGACGGGGAGCTGTTTTTT. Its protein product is CASSVVRTGQDGELFF.

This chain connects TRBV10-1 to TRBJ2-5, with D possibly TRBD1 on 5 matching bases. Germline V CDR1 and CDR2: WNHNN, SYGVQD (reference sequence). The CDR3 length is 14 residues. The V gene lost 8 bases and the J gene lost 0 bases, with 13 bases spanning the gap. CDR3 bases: TGCGCCAGCCGCACAGGACGGTACCAAGAGACCCAGTACTTC. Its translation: CASRTGRYQETQYF.

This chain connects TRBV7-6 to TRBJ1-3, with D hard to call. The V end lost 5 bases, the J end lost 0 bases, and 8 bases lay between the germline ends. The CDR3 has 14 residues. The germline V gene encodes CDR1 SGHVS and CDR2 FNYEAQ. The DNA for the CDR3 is TGTGCCAGCAGCCCCACAGACTCTGGAAACACCATATATTTT. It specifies CASSPTDSGNTIYF.

Here the CDR3 reads CASSFGPEGEQYF. In DNA, the CDR3 is TGTGCCAGCAGCTTCGGGCCTGAGGGCGAGCAGTACTTC. The rearrangement joins TRBV7-2 to TRBJ2-7; D is perhaps TRBD2 (5 bases). Trimming took 3 bases from V and 6 from J, leaving 12 bases between them. Germline CDR1 SGHTA, CDR2 FQGNSA. This CDR3 region has 13 residues.

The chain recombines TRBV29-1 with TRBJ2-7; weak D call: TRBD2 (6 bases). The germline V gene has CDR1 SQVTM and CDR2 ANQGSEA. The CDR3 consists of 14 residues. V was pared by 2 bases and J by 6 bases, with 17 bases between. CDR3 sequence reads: CSVEKEGLRSEQYF. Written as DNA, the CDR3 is TGCAGCGTTGAAAAAGAGGGACTGAGATCCGAGCAGTACTTC.

CDR3 region: CASSVQENQPQHF. In DNA, the CDR3 is TGTGCCAGCAGTGTACAAGAGAATCAGCCCCAGCATTTT. The genes are TRBV9 and TRBJ1-5; D call uncertain. The germline CDR1 and CDR2 sequences are SGDLS and YYNGEE. V gave up 5 bases and J gave up 4 bases, with 10 bases separating them. This CDR3 spans 13 amino acids. The entire variable domain, with the rest obtained from reference TRBV9 and TRBJ1-5, is as follows: DSGVTQTPKHLITATGQRVTLRCSPRSGDLSVYWYQQSLDQGLQFLIQYYNGEERAKGNILERFSAQQFPDLHSELNLSSLELGDSALYFCASSVQENQPQHFGDGTRLSIL.

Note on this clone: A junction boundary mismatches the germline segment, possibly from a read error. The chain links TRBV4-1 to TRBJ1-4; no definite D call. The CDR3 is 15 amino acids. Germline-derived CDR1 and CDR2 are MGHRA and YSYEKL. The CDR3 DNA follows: TGCGCCAGCAGCCAAACTGAGGTCTCTAAGGAAAAACTGTTTTTT. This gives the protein CASSQTEVSKEKLFF.

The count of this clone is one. The CDR3 DNA is TGTGCCAGCATCCCGGGACAGGGGGCGGGACAGCCCCAGCATTTT. Protein sequence: CASIPGQGAGQPQHF. The chain joins TRBV6-2 or TRBV6-3 to TRBJ1-5; 12 nucleotides line up with TRBD1. The J segment lost 7 bases and the V segment lost 7 bases, leaving 8 bases of the junction unmatched. The germline CDR1 and CDR2 sequences are MNHEY and SVGEGT. The CDR3 is 15 residues long.

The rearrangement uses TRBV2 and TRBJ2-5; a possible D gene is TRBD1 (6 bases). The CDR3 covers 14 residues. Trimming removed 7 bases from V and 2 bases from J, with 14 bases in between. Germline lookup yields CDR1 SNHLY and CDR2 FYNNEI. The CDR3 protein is CASTRDKGQETQYF. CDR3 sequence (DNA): TGTGCCAGCACCCGGGACAAGGGACAAGAGACCCAGTACTTC.

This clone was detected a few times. The CDR3 reads CASSFVGQGRPGANVLTF. The CDR3 nucleotides read TGTGCCAGCAGCTTTGTGGGACAGGGGAGGCCTGGGGCCAACGTCCTGACTTTC. V is TRBV12-1 and J is TRBJ2-6; the table's D call of TRBD1 was not tested on the DNA. TRBV12-1 is a recognized pseudogene. CDR3 length: 18 residues.

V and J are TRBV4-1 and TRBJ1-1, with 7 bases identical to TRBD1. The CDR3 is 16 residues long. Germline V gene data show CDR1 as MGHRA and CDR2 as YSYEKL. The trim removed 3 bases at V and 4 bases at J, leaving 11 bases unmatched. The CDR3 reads CASSQQSGGRSTEAFF. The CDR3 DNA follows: TGCGCCAGCAGCCAGCAATCAGGGGGACGATCCACTGAAGCTTTCTTT.

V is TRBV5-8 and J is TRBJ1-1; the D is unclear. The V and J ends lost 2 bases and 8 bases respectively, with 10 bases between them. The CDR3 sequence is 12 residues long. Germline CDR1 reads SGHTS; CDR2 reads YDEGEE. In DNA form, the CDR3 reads TGTGCCAGCAGCTTATTCTGGGCCGAAGCTTTCTTT. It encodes CASSLFWAEAFF.

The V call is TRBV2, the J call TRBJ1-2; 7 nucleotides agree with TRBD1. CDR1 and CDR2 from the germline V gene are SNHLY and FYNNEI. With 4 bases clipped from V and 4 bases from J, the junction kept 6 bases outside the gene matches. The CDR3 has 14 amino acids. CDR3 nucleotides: TGTGCCAGCAGTGTCGGACAGGTGGGCTATGGCTACACCTTC. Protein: CASSVGQVGYGYTF. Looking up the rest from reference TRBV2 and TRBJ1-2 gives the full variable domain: EPEVTQTPSHQVTQMGQEVILRCVPISNHLYFYWYRQILGQKVEFLVSFYNNEISEKSEIFDDQFSVERPDGSNFTLKIRSTKLEDSAMYFCASSVGQVGYGYTFGSGTRLTVV.

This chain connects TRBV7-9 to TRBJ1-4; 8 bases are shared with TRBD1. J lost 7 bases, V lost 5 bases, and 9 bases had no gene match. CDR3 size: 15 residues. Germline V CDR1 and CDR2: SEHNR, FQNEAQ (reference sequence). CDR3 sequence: CASSAQGRGREKLFF. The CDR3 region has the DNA TGTGCCAGCAGCGCCCAGGGCAGGGGGCGTGAAAAACTGTTTTTT.

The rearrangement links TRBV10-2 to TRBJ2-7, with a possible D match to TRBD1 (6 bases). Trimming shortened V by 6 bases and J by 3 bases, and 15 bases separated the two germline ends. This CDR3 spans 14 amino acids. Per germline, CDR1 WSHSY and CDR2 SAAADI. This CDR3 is CASRMAGVSYEQYF. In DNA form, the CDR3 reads TGCGCCAGCAGGATGGCAGGGGTAAGCTACGAGCAGTACTTC.